The T cell receptor beta chain under discussion was sequenced for a study of cytomegalovirus exposure and HLA in healthy donors. The CDR3 covers 13 residues. V was clipped by 4 bases and J by 4 bases, with 9 bases between them. CDR1 SGHNT and CDR2 YYREEE come from the germline V gene (reference sequence). Libraries were prepared by immunoSEQ multiplex PCR; TCRdb keeps only in-frame clonotypes and omits some of them. The sample includes 250,000 to 300,000 clones, 85% to 90% of them seen just once. The sequenced sample consisted of PBMCs. The TCR originated in a woman aged 18 to 35 in good health and CMV-seronegative. This rearrangement joins TRBV5-4 to TRBJ1-3, with a possible D match to TRBD1 (6 bases). In DNA form, the CDR3 reads TGTGCCAGCAGCCAGACAGGAGGAAACACCATATATTTT. It codes for CASSQTGGNTIYF.